The 28 T cell receptor beta chains below come from one sample, sequenced in a study of long-term antiretroviral therapy in people with HIV. Version v3.0 of the immunoSEQ assay ran at survey level. Here immunoSEQ multiplex PCR was the method, and the copy in TCRdb shows in-frame clones only, minus some. The sample carries about 18,000 clones, just under 80% recorded once. Specimen: unsorted PBMCs, collected 0.3 years after starting antiretroviral therapy. These receptors were taken from a woman aged 45-65 years with HIV.

The V call is TRBV2, the J call TRBJ2-7, with 12 bases matching TRBD2. CDR3 size: 15 residues. V dropped 4 bases and J dropped 2; count of bases not matched to a gene: 3. Germline V gene sequence: CDR1 SNHLY, CDR2 FYNNEI. CDR3 region: CASSGSSGGAYEQYF. The CDR3 DNA reads TGTGCCAGCAGTGGCTCTAGCGGGGGGGCCTACGAGCAGTACTTC.

A remark on this clone: One end of the junction varies from germline; a read error may be responsible. The J gene is TRBJ2-2, the V gene TRBV18, with a possible D match to TRBD1 (6 bases). The germline CDR1 and CDR2 sequences are KGHSH and LQKENI. The CDR3 spans 15 residues. The CDR3 loop is CASPPGTPNTGELFF. The CDR3 DNA reads as TGTGCCAGCCCACCAGGGACACCGAACACCGGGGAGCTGTTTTTT.

The genes are TRBV19 and TRBJ2-3; 10 bases align to TRBD1. The CDR3 has 13 amino acids. Germline-derived CDR1 and CDR2 are LNHDA and SQIVND (reference sequence). The trim removed 3 bases at V and 13 bases at J, leaving 7 bases unmatched. CDR3 in DNA: TGTGCCAGTAGTATGGGACAGGGGACGCCAGAGTATTTT. Amino acid sequence: CASSMGQGTPEYF.

The chain employs TRBV12-5 and TRBJ2-7; no definite D call. From germline, CDR1 is LGHNT and CDR2 FRNRAP. With 0 bases removed from V and 2 bases from J, the gap between germline ends came to 8 bases. The CDR3 consists of 14 residues. CDR3 nucleotide sequence: TGTGCTAGTGGTTTGGTGCCAGCCACCTACGAGCAGTACTTC. Residues: CASGLVPATYEQYF.

The chain employs TRBV30 and TRBJ1-6; D is possibly TRBD1 (5 bases). Deletions cut 3 bases from V and 17 bases from J, with 20 bases between. The CDR3 totals 13 residues. Germline V CDR1 and CDR2: GTSNPN, SVGIG (reference sequence). In DNA form, the CDR3 reads TGTGCCTGGAGGAGAGGGAACGGAGAGGGGATCCACTTT. Translation gives CAWRRGNGEGIHF.

The chain uses TRBV7-2 and TRBJ2-3; no definite D call. V dropped 2 bases and J dropped 0 bases, with 9 bases sitting between them. CDR3 length equals 15 residues. Germline values: CDR1 SGHTA, CDR2 FQGNSA. The CDR3 is CASSLRPTSTDTQYF. CDR3 nucleotide sequence: TGTGCCAGCAGCTTAAGGCCCACTAGCACAGATACGCAGTATTTT.

The rearrangement uses TRBV11-2 and TRBJ2-7; D call uncertain. V was shortened by 4 bases and J by 2 bases, with 0 bases between the two germline ends. CDR3 length: 10 residues. Germline loops: CDR1 SGHAT, CDR2 FQNNGV. The CDR3 coding sequence is TGTGCCAGCAGCTCCTACGAGCAGTACTTC. Its protein product is CASSSYEQYF. Drawing the rest from reference TRBV11-2 and TRBJ2-7, the complete variable domain is EAGVAQSPRYKIIEKRQSVAFWCNPISGHATLYWYQQILGQGPKLLIQFQNNGVVDDSQLPKDRFSAERLKGVDSTLKIQPAKLEDSAVYLCASSSYEQYFGPGTRLTVT.

The chain has TRBV30 and TRBJ1-2, with D perhaps matching TRBD1 (6 bases). CDR3 length equals 15 residues. In germline, CDR1 is GTSNPN, CDR2 SVGIG (reference sequence). Trimming stripped 5 bases from V and 4 bases from J, with 20 bases between. In DNA, the CDR3 is TGTGCCTGGGAATCCAAACAGGGTCGGGGCTATGGCTACACCTTC. Its protein product is CAWESKQGRGYGYTF.

This chain links TRBV10-3 with TRBJ2-5; D is undetermined. V dropped 3 bases and J dropped 4 bases, with 12 bases sitting between them. This CDR3 has 14 amino acids. CDR1 is ENHRY and CDR2 is SYGVKD in the germline V gene. CDR3 nucleotide sequence: TGTGCCATCAGTGACCCACAGACCGGAGAGACCCAGTACTTC. Encoded protein: CAISDPQTGETQYF.

The sample holds a few counts of this clone. This chain links TRBV5-4 with TRBJ1-2; D not resolved. The length of the CDR3 is 14 residues. The germline V gene has CDR1 SGHNT and CDR2 YYREEE (reference sequence). With 1 base removed from V and 0 bases from J, the gap between germline ends came to 7 bases. The CDR3 loop is CASSLWGANYGYTF. The CDR3 DNA follows: TGTGCCAGCAGCTTGTGGGGAGCTAACTATGGCTACACCTTC. Combining the CDR3 with reference TRBV5-4 and TRBJ1-2 gives the whole variable domain ETGVTQSPTHLIKTRGQQVTLRCSSQSGHNTVSWYQQALGQGPQFIFQYYREEENGRGNFPPRFSGLQFPNYSSELNVNALELDDSALYLCASSLWGANYGYTFGSGTRLTVV.

The genes are TRBV7-3 and TRBJ1-6, with 7 bases aligning to TRBD1. There are 15 residues in the CDR3. J gave up 5 bases and V 5 bases, and 6 bases lay outside the gene matches. The germline V gene encodes CDR1 SGHTA and CDR2 FQGTGA. Here the CDR3 DNA reads TGTGCCAGCAGCCGTGGGGACAGAAATAATTCACCCCTCCACTTT. It specifies CASSRGDRNNSPLHF.

The V and J genes are TRBV2 and TRBJ1-2; TRBD1 matches 8 bases. The CDR3 has 14 residues. The trim removed 4 bases at V and 7 bases at J, leaving 8 bases unmatched. Germline V gene data show CDR1 as SNHLY and CDR2 as FYNNEI. The CDR3 DNA reads TGTGCCAGCAGTGCCCGGACAGGGTTTTCTGGCTACACCTTC. Its protein is CASSARTGFSGYTF.

This clone has just a few counts. The chain carries TRBV4-1 and TRBJ2-3; D is perhaps TRBD2 (5 bases). The length of the CDR3 is 15 residues. V lost 4 bases and J 5 bases, leaving 16 bases between the germline ends. Germline loops: CDR1 MGHRA, CDR2 YSYEKL. CDR3 region: CASSPFSMAGDTQYF. The DNA for the CDR3 is TGCGCCAGCAGCCCGTTTTCTATGGCGGGAGATACGCAGTATTTT.

This clone has only a few counts. The chain employs TRBV5-8 and TRBJ2-7; 12 positions match TRBD1. The CDR3 contains 14 residues. The germline V gene has CDR1 SGHTS and CDR2 YDEGEE. Trimming removed 5 bases from V and 4 bases from J; junction bases left unmatched: 4. The CDR3: CASRPGQGAYEQYF. In DNA, the CDR3 is TGTGCCAGCAGACCGGGACAGGGGGCGTACGAGCAGTACTTC.

The chain has TRBV19 and TRBJ1-4; unclear D gene. V was shortened by 4 bases and J by 1 base, with 7 bases between the two germline ends. CDR1 and CDR2 (germline): LNHDA, SQIVND (reference sequence). The CDR3 runs 14 residues. The CDR3 DNA is TGTGCCAGTAGTACACGGCTAACTAATGAAAAACTGTTTTTT. This encodes CASSTRLTNEKLFF.

CDR3 nucleotides: TGTGCCAGCAGCCCGGACAGGGATTGGGGTCAGCCCCAGCATTTT. This encodes CASSPDRDWGQPQHF. This chain uses TRBV2 with TRBJ1-5, with TRBD1 matching over 8 bases. The V gene's germline CDR1 is SNHLY and CDR2 FYNNEI. The CDR3 has 15 residues. V was pared by 6 bases and J by 6 bases, with 10 bases of the junction left unmatched. Full variable domain (missing parts from reference TRBV2 and TRBJ1-5): EPEVTQTPSHQVTQMGQEVILRCVPISNHLYFYWYRQILGQKVEFLVSFYNNEISEKSEIFDDQFSVERPDGSNFTLKIRSTKLEDSAMYFCASSPDRDWGQPQHFGDGTRLSIL.

The rearrangement uses TRBV30 and TRBJ2-1, with no clear D. CDR1 is GTSNPN, CDR2 SVGIG, per germline (reference sequence). The CDR3 is made up of 11 amino acids. Trimming left V 5 bases short and J 6 bases short, with 8 bases between. The DNA for the CDR3 is TGTGCCTGGGCTGAGCGCAATGAGCAGTTCTTC. Translation: CAWAERNEQFF.

CDR3 sequence: CASSVAPTNEKLFF. The CDR3 nucleotides read TGTGCCAGCAGCGTAGCCCCAACTAATGAAAAACTGTTTTTT. This chain joins TRBV9 and TRBJ1-4; D not certain. CDR1 is SGDLS and CDR2 is YYNGEE in the germline V gene. Trimming took 0 bases from V and 0 from J, leaving 3 bases between them. This CDR3 is 14 amino acids long.

The J gene is TRBJ1-1, the V gene TRBV27; the match to TRBD1 covers 8 bases. V gave up 8 bases and J gave up 3 bases; unmatched junction bases: 5. Germline V gene sequence: CDR1 MNHEY, CDR2 SMNVEV (reference sequence). CDR3 length equals 13 residues. The CDR3: CASFRGPYTEAFF. Here the CDR3 DNA reads TGTGCCAGCTTCAGGGGGCCGTACACTGAAGCTTTCTTT.

The chain employs TRBV7-9 and TRBJ1-2; D uncertain. Germline CDR1 and CDR2: SEHNR and FQNEAQ (reference sequence). Trimming left V 6 bases short and J 5 bases short, with 16 bases between. The length of the CDR3 is 14 residues. Written as DNA, the CDR3 is TGTGCCAGCAGTCCGGCCTATCTAGGATATGGCTACACCTTC. This sequence encodes CASSPAYLGYGYTF. The full variable domain, its missing parts supplied by reference TRBV7-9 and TRBJ1-2, is DTGVSQNPRHKITKRGQNVTFRCDPISEHNRLYWYRQTLGQGPEFLTYFQNEAQLEKSRLLSDRFSAERPKGSFSTLEIQRTEQGDSAMYLCASSPAYLGYGYTFGSGTRLTVV.

The rearrangement links TRBV7-2 to TRBJ2-7; 8 bases match TRBD1. The CDR3 runs to 18 residues. The V gene's germline CDR1 is SGHTA and CDR2 FQGNSA. The trim removed 5 bases at V and 4 bases at J, leaving 19 bases unmatched. The chain's CDR3 is CASSARTGIGFGRYEQYV. CDR3 nucleotide sequence: TGTGCCAGCAGCGCCCGGACAGGGATTGGTTTCGGCCGGTACGAGCAGTACGTC.

The chain employs TRBV27 and TRBJ1-2, with 7 bases lining up with TRBD1. V lost 0 bases, J lost 3 bases, and 4 bases stayed unmatched. The CDR3 extends over 15 amino acids. Germline CDR1 and CDR2: MNHEY and SMNVEV (reference sequence). CDR3 sequence (DNA): TGTGCCAGCAGTTTATCCGCCGGACAGGACTATGGCTACACCTTC. It is translated as CASSLSAGQDYGYTF.

The chain recombines TRBV4-1 with TRBJ1-3; D is uncertain. Germline V gene data show CDR1 as MGHRA and CDR2 as YSYEKL. V was clipped by 4 bases and J by 8 bases, with 15 bases between them. This CDR3 spans 14 amino acids. The CDR3 is CASSPSEGRDTIYF. The DNA of the CDR3 is TGCGCCAGCAGCCCATCGGAAGGTCGAGACACCATATATTTT.

In its sample, this clone ranks as medium-sized. This chain connects TRBV21-1 to TRBJ1-5; TRBD1 reflects the table's D call only, with no check against the DNA. TRBV21-1 is recorded as a pseudogene. CDR3 length: 15 residues. CDR3 DNA sequence: TGTGCCAGCAGCCCTCTGGACAGGGACAATCAGCCCCAGCATTTT. Amino acids: CASSPLDRDNQPQHF.

A few counts support this clone. The V gene is TRBV4-1, the J gene TRBJ2-2, with 7 positions matching TRBD1. Germline CDR1 reads MGHRA; CDR2 reads YSYEKL. J lost 8 bases, V lost 4 bases, and 4 bases had no gene match. The CDR3 sequence is 13 residues long. CDR3 sequence (DNA): TGCGCCAGCAGCCCAGGGACAGCGGGGGAGCTGTTTTTT. It translates to CASSPGTAGELFF.

The genes are TRBV19 and TRBJ1-5, with unresolved D. Germline V lookup: CDR1 LNHDA, CDR2 SQIVND (reference sequence). The CDR3 is 14 amino acids. Trimming shortened V by 0 bases and J by 3 bases, and 6 bases separated the two germline ends. In DNA form, the CDR3 reads TGTGCCAGTAGTATAGATAAGGACAATCAGCCCCAGCATTTT. Residues: CASSIDKDNQPQHF. Supplemented by reference TRBV19 and TRBJ1-5, the full variable domain reads DGGITQSPKYLFRKEGQNVTLSCEQNLNHDAMYWYRQDPGQGLRLIYYSQIVNDFQKGDIAEGYSVSREKKESFPLTVTSAQKNPTAFYLCASSIDKDNQPQHFGDGTRLSIL.

This rearrangement joins TRBV10-1 to TRBJ2-1; maybe TRBD2 (6 bases). The CDR3 totals 13 residues. Deletions cut 5 bases from V and 4 bases from J, with 9 bases between. Looked up from germline, CDR1 is WNHNN and CDR2 is SYGVQD (reference sequence). CDR3 sequence: CASSRTIYNEQFF. The CDR3 DNA follows: TGCGCCAGCAGTAGGACTATTTACAATGAGCAGTTCTTC.

In its sample, this clone was seen a few times. The chain joins TRBV27 to TRBJ1-3, with D perhaps matching TRBD1 (5 bases). CDR1 and CDR2 (germline): MNHEY, SMNVEV (reference sequence). The length of the CDR3 is 16 residues. V lost 2 bases and J 3 bases, leaving 14 bases between the germline ends. This CDR3 reads CASSLRPGGGGNTIYF. The DNA for the CDR3 is TGTGCCAGCAGTTTAAGGCCCGGGGGGGGTGGAAACACCATATATTTT.